The 27 T cell receptor beta chains reported below all come from one sample, sequenced in a study of shared clonotypes between healthy human individuals. Profiled with immunoSEQ multiplex PCR; TCRdb holds only in-frame clones, not every one. The top ten hold 0.36% of the sample, which has 2 million to 3 million clones, roughly 93% seen once. Sample: naive CD4+ T cells from PBMCs. Subset reported: CD45RA+ positively selected. Receptors were obtained from a young man in good health. Some clones in this sample may be carry-over from other donors' samples.

For this clone: Compared with germline, one end of the junction differs, possibly owing to a read error. This chain joins TRBV28 and TRBJ2-5, with 8 positions matching TRBD1. CDR3 length: 11 residues. Germline assignment: CDR1 MDHEN and CDR2 SYDVKM. The CDR3: CASSQGQGAHF. The CDR3 region has the DNA TGTGCCAGCAGTCAAGGACAGGGAGCCCACTTC.

The chain employs TRBV6-5 and TRBJ2-1, with D perhaps matching TRBD2 (6 bases). The CDR3 contains 15 residues. V lost 6 bases, J lost 3 bases, and 15 bases lay in between. Germline V CDR1 and CDR2: MNHEY, SVGAGI. This CDR3 is CASSAGTLNYNEQFF. The CDR3, as DNA: TGTGCCAGCAGCGCCGGGACTCTGAACTACAATGAGCAGTTCTTC.

This rearrangement joins TRBV2 to TRBJ2-3; D could derive from TRBD1 or TRBD2 (5 bases each). Germline-derived CDR1 and CDR2 are SNHLY and FYNNEI. Between the trimmed V and J ends, which lost 7 bases and 3 bases, there was a span of 14 bases. The CDR3 consists of 14 residues. CDR3 in amino acids: CASNTRGITDTQYF. CDR3 nucleotides: TGTGCCAGCAACACTAGGGGAATTACAGATACGCAGTATTTT. Supplemented by reference TRBV2 and TRBJ2-3, the full variable domain reads EPEVTQTPSHQVTQMGQEVILRCVPISNHLYFYWYRQILGQKVEFLVSFYNNEISEKSEIFDDQFSVERPDGSNFTLKIRSTKLEDSAMYFCASNTRGITDTQYFGPGTRLTVL.

V and J are TRBV18 and TRBJ2-5; D is possibly TRBD1 (5 bases). V lost 4 bases and J lost 2, with 8 bases in between. This CDR3 is 13 amino acids long. Germline-derived CDR1 and CDR2 are KGHSH and LQKENI. The CDR3 DNA sequence: TGTGCCAGCTCACGGACACTGCAAGAGACCCAGTACTTC. Translated: CASSRTLQETQYF.

The V gene is TRBV7-3, the J gene TRBJ2-3; D call uncertain. The CDR3 is made up of 14 amino acids. In germline, CDR1 is SGHTA, CDR2 FQGTGA. Deletions cut 5 bases from V and 3 bases from J, with 12 bases between. CDR3 in amino acids: CASSPSLDTDTQYF. The CDR3 DNA sequence: TGTGCCAGCAGCCCTTCCTTGGATACAGATACGCAGTATTTT. Complete variable domain (other parts from reference TRBV7-3 and TRBJ2-3): GAGVSQTPSNKVTEKGKYVELRCDPISGHTALYWYRQSLGQGPEFLIYFQGTGAADDSGLPNDRFFAVRPEGSVSTLKIQRTERGDSAVYLCASSPSLDTDTQYFGPGTRLTVL.

As regards this clone: The sample carries other DNA sequences with the same CDR3. The CDR3 coding sequence is TGCAGCGTTGAAGAGGGCGGGGCAGGGGTAGGGAAGCAGTACTTC. Encoded protein: CSVEEGGAGVGKQYF. The chain joins TRBV29-1 to TRBJ2-7, with D perhaps matching TRBD1 or TRBD2 (6 bases each). The CDR3 runs to 15 residues. The V gene's germline CDR1 is SQVTM and CDR2 ANQGSEA. V shed 0 bases and J shed 8 bases, with 20 bases lying between them.

This rearrangement joins TRBV6-6 to TRBJ2-5; 7 nucleotides match TRBD1. Per germline, CDR1 MNHNY and CDR2 SVGAGI (reference sequence). After removal of 2 bases from V and 1 base from J, the junction contained 4 bases not matched to a gene. The CDR3 runs to 15 residues. Here the CDR3 DNA reads TGTGCCAGCAGTTACAGGTCAGGGGGCCAAGAGACCCAGTACTTC. This gives the protein CASSYRSGGQETQYF.

The V gene is TRBV21-1, the J gene TRBJ1-1. TRBV21-1 is annotated as a pseudogene. There are 12 residues in the CDR3. Written as DNA, the CDR3 is TGTGCCAGCAGCAATTTCGGGGGTGAAGCTTTCTTT. Amino acids: CASSNFGGEAFF.

The chain uses TRBV13 and TRBJ1-3; TRBD1 matches at 9 bases. Trimming at V came to 4 bases and at J to 5 bases, leaving 6 bases not matched to a gene. Per the germline V gene, CDR1 is PRHDT and CDR2 is FYEKMQ (reference sequence). The CDR3 loop spans 15 amino acids. CDR3 protein: CASSSRTGARNTIYF. The CDR3 bases are TGTGCCAGCAGCTCAAGGACAGGGGCGCGAAACACCATATATTTT.

The rearrangement joins TRBV19 to TRBJ2-2; tentative D call: TRBD2 (6 bases). Germline CDR1 reads LNHDA; CDR2 reads SQIVND (reference sequence). The ends were cut back, 3 bases at V and 0 bases at J, with 11 bases in the middle. The CDR3 sequence is 16 residues long. CDR3 in DNA: TGTGCCAGTAGTATTTGGGAGGCCACGAACACCGGGGAGCTGTTTTTT. The encoded protein is CASSIWEATNTGELFF.

The chain recombines TRBV7-3 with TRBJ2-1; 10 bases agree with TRBD1. V shed 5 bases and J 5 bases; nucleotides not matched to a gene: 9. The CDR3 spans 16 residues. Per the germline V gene, CDR1 is SGHTA and CDR2 is FQGTGA. This CDR3 reads CASSAGLGQGNNEQFF. CDR3 DNA sequence: TGTGCCAGCAGCGCCGGGCTGGGACAGGGGAACAATGAGCAGTTCTTC.

The V and J genes are TRBV5-1 and TRBJ1-6; TRBD1 agrees at 7 bases. After removal of 1 base from V and 8 bases from J, the junction contained 6 bases not matched to a gene. This CDR3 is built from 15 residues. Germline CDR1 is SGHRS and CDR2 is YFSETQ. CDR3 sequence reads: CASSLSLGTDSPLHF. The CDR3 coding sequence is TGCGCCAGCAGCTTGTCCCTCGGGACAGATTCACCCCTCCACTTT.

The chain recombines TRBV7-8 with TRBJ2-7; D possibly corresponds to TRBD2 (5 bases). This CDR3 has 15 amino acids. Trimming stripped 4 bases from V and 1 base from J, with 14 bases between. Germline assignment: CDR1 SGHVS and CDR2 FQNEAQ. In nucleotides, the CDR3 is TGTGCCAGCAGCTCGAGGACTGCTGAATCCTACGAGCAGTACTTC. Its protein product is CASSSRTAESYEQYF.

The gene calls are TRBV19 and TRBJ1-2; a possible D gene is TRBD1 (5 bases). The CDR3 extends over 15 amino acids. Per the germline V gene, CDR1 is LNHDA and CDR2 is SQIVND (reference sequence). The ends were cut back, 8 bases at V and 6 bases at J, with 22 bases in the middle. The CDR3 here is CASALGRPTGHGYTF. CDR3 nucleotides: TGTGCCAGTGCGCTGGGACGGCCAACTGGGCATGGCTACACCTTC.

The rearrangement links TRBV9 to TRBJ2-3; the D is unclear. V gave up 4 bases and J gave up 8 bases, with 11 bases separating them. CDR1 and CDR2 (germline): SGDLS, YYNGEE. The CDR3 loop spans 12 amino acids. The CDR3 bases are TGTGCCAGCAGCCCACCCCGAGGTACGCAGTATTTT. Amino acid sequence: CASSPPRGTQYF.

The sample holds one count of this clone. The gene calls are TRBV28 and TRBJ2-1; 7 nucleotides agree with TRBD2. J was trimmed by 2 bases and V by 5 bases; bases with no gene match: 0. The germline V gene encodes CDR1 MDHEN and CDR2 SYDVKM. The CDR3 loop spans 13 amino acids. CDR3 in DNA: TGTGCCAGCAGTGGGGGGGCCTACAATGAGCAGTTCTTC. Translating it yields CASSGGAYNEQFF.

The V call is TRBV5-4, the J call TRBJ2-5, with 13 bases aligning to TRBD2. Trimming at V came to 2 bases and at J to 4 bases, leaving 2 bases not matched to a gene. Germline lookup yields CDR1 SGHNT and CDR2 YYREEE (reference sequence). The CDR3 consists of 15 residues. The CDR3, as DNA: TGTGCCAGCAGCTTAGGGACTAGCGGGATAGAGACCCAGTACTTC. This encodes CASSLGTSGIETQYF.

The gene calls are TRBV7-3 and TRBJ2-1; D is uncertain. The CDR3 has 13 residues. Germline CDR1 and CDR2: SGHTA and FQGTGA. V dropped 5 bases and J dropped 8 bases, with 13 bases sitting between them. The CDR3 region is CASSPAAPDEQFF. CDR3 DNA: TGTGCCAGCAGCCCCGCGGCGCCCGATGAGCAGTTCTTC.

The V gene is TRBV28, the J gene TRBJ1-2; no firm D call. This CDR3 is 12 amino acids long. The ends were cut back, 2 bases at V and 7 bases at J, with 8 bases in the middle. CDR1 and CDR2 from the germline V gene are MDHEN and SYDVKM. CDR3 amino acids: CASSLGHSGYTF. CDR3 DNA: TGTGCCAGCAGTTTAGGTCATAGTGGCTACACCTTC.

V is TRBV4-1 and J is TRBJ2-1; D is perhaps TRBD1 (6 bases). In germline, CDR1 is MGHRA, CDR2 YSYEKL. This CDR3 is built from 19 residues. V was cut by 4 bases and J by 4 bases, with 26 bases left in between. In DNA form, the CDR3 reads TGCGCCAGCAGCCTAAAACCCCCCCGGGACAATGACTTATACAATGAGCAGTTCTTC. Protein product: CASSLKPPRDNDLYNEQFF.

The gene calls are TRBV7-3 and TRBJ2-3, with D unresolved. This CDR3 is built from 12 residues. Trimming removed 5 bases from V and 5 bases from J, with 8 bases in between. Germline V gene data show CDR1 as SGHTA and CDR2 as FQGTGA. CDR3 sequence (DNA): TGTGCCAGCAGCCTTAACAAAGATACGCAGTATTTT. It translates to CASSLNKDTQYF.

The genes are TRBV4-1 and TRBJ1-2; 10 nucleotides align to TRBD1. With 3 bases clipped from V and 2 bases from J, the junction kept 6 bases outside the gene matches. The CDR3 is 16 amino acids. Germline CDR1 MGHRA, CDR2 YSYEKL. The CDR3 region has the DNA TGCGCCAGCAGCCACGGCGGACAGGGGGAGAACTATGGCTACACCTTC. Translation: CASSHGGQGENYGYTF.

The rearrangement uses TRBV19 and TRBJ2-7; TRBD2 agrees at 7 bases. CDR1 is LNHDA, CDR2 SQIVND, per germline (reference sequence). V trimming: 10 bases; J trimming: 1 base; junction bases outside the gene matches: 10. The CDR3 loop spans 14 amino acids. This CDR3 reads CAIPSSGRSYEQYF. The CDR3 bases are TGTGCCATTCCGAGTAGCGGGCGATCCTACGAGCAGTACTTC.

The chain is built from TRBV28 and TRBJ2-3, with TRBD2 as a possible D gene (6 bases). Per the germline V gene, CDR1 is MDHEN and CDR2 is SYDVKM. The CDR3 is made up of 15 amino acids. V gave up 10 bases and J gave up 0 bases, with 17 bases separating them. CDR3 sequence (DNA): TGTGCCACCGCTCATGCGGGAACTAGCACAGATACGCAGTATTTT. As protein: CATAHAGTSTDTQYF.

The V and J genes are TRBV2 and TRBJ1-2; D is unclear. CDR3 length: 13 residues. The germline gives CDR1 SNHLY, CDR2 FYNNEI. V was pared by 7 bases and J by 7 bases, with 16 bases between. The CDR3 DNA reads as TGTGCCAGCACCCCGGTTCAGGCGGGTGGCTACACCTTC. Translated: CASTPVQAGGYTF.

The rearrangement uses TRBV29-1 and TRBJ1-5; D might be TRBD1 (6 bases). This CDR3 is 13 amino acids long. V lost 7 bases and J 7 bases, leaving 17 bases between the germline ends. Germline V gene sequence: CDR1 SQVTM, CDR2 ANQGSEA. The CDR3 sequence: CSAGGATGQPQHF. CDR3 coding DNA: TGCAGCGCCGGTGGGGCCACAGGGCAGCCCCAGCATTTT. Full variable domain (rest looked up from reference TRBV29-1 and TRBJ1-5): SAVISQKPSRDICQRGTSLTIQCQVDSQVTMMFWYRQQPGQSLTLIATANQGSEATYESGFVIDKFPISRPNLTFSTLTVSNMSPEDSSIYLCSAGGATGQPQHFGDGTRLSIL.

This sequence joins TRBV6-1 and TRBJ1-4; no clear D. Deletions cut 2 bases from V and 6 bases from J, with 13 bases between. The CDR3 is 15 amino acids. In germline, CDR1 is MNHNS, CDR2 SASEGT. CDR3 sequence reads: CASSEWTGKHEKLFF. As DNA, the CDR3 is TGTGCCAGCAGTGAATGGACGGGCAAACATGAAAAACTGTTTTTT.